These 23 T cell receptor beta chains share one sample of origin, sequenced in a study of T cells in Graves' hyperthyroidism and ophthalmopathy. Amplified TCR beta CDR3 regions derived from RNA transcripts. RT-PCR in the first round (using the HTBI primer set) targeted the TCR CDR3. TCRdb re-derived calls from the multiplex PCR reads in MiXCR, one entry per CDR3 protein. The table lists 300,000 to 500,000 distinct CDR3 sequences, over 12% of them singletons. Sequences were obtained from blood. The receptor source for this set is a middle-aged man with Graves' ophthalmopathy.

This clonotype was counted a few times. The chain uses TRBV20-1 and TRBJ2-1; either TRBD1 or TRBD2 may fit D (5 bases each). V lost 2 bases to trimming and J lost 7 bases, with 12 bases between them. The CDR3 extends over 13 amino acids. CDR1 is DFQATT, CDR2 SNEGSKA, per germline (reference sequence). The CDR3 DNA reads TGCAGTGCTAGAATTCCAGAGGGGAATGAGCAGTTCTTC. This encodes CSARIPEGNEQFF.

This clonotype was counted only a few times. The chain joins TRBV27 to TRBJ1-2; D possibly corresponds to TRBD1 (6 bases). CDR3 size: 16 residues. Germline V gene lookup returns CDR1 MNHEY and CDR2 SMNVEV (reference sequence). V dropped 5 bases and J dropped 4 bases, with 20 bases sitting between them. In DNA, the CDR3 is TGTGCCAGCAGTGTACAACAGGGAGGAAGTACCTATGGCTACACCTTC. As protein: CASSVQQGGSTYGYTF.

The V call is TRBV6-2 or TRBV6-3, the J call TRBJ1-4; 8 nucleotides align to TRBD1. The germline V gene has CDR1 MNHEY and CDR2 SVGEGT. The CDR3 runs to 15 residues. V dropped 6 bases and J dropped 8; count of bases not matched to a gene: 11. The CDR3 coding sequence is TGTGCCAGCAGCACCCACCAGGGGGCACGGGAAAAACTGTTTTTT. Translation: CASSTHQGAREKLFF.

This clonotype has ten or more counts. This rearrangement joins TRBV2 to TRBJ1-1; maybe TRBD1 (5 bases). Germline V gene sequence: CDR1 SNHLY, CDR2 FYNNEI. This CDR3 contains 14 residues. The V and J ends lost 2 bases and 6 bases respectively, with 13 bases between them. DNA of the CDR3: TGTGCCAGCAGTGAAAGTCTATTCAGGGCTGAAGCTTTCTTT. Protein product: CASSESLFRAEAFF.

The chain recombines TRBV7-9 with TRBJ2-2; 7 nucleotides align to TRBD1. The CDR3 runs 11 residues. The trim removed 5 bases at V and 15 bases at J, leaving 6 bases unmatched. Germline-derived CDR1 and CDR2 are SEHNR and FQNEAQ (reference sequence). CDR3 loop: CASSTDRDVFF. The CDR3 DNA reads TGTGCCAGCAGCACAGACAGGGATGTGTTTTTT. The variable domain in full, completed from reference TRBV7-9 and TRBJ2-2, reads DTGVSQNPRHKITKRGQNVTFRCDPISEHNRLYWYRQTLGQGPEFLTYFQNEAQLEKSRLLSDRFSAERPKGSFSTLEIQRTEQGDSAMYLCASSTDRDVFFGEGSRLTVL.

The table lists this clonotype with many counts. The chain employs TRBV6-1 and TRBJ1-1, with 7 bases that match TRBD1. The J segment lost 1 base and the V segment lost 6 bases, leaving 8 bases of the junction unmatched. The CDR3 has 15 residues. Germline assignment: CDR1 MNHNS and CDR2 SASEGT. The CDR3 protein is CASSRGQVPNTEAFF. The CDR3 region has the DNA TGTGCCAGCAGCAGAGGACAGGTCCCGAACACTGAAGCTTTCTTT.

This clonotype was recorded at least ten times. The chain joins TRBV2 to TRBJ2-3, with 7 bases aligning to TRBD2. CDR3 size: 16 residues. Losses at the gene ends were 3 bases for V and 1 base for J; bases not matched to a gene: 7. In germline, CDR1 is SNHLY, CDR2 FYNNEI. This CDR3 reads CASSDGRGAGTDTQYF. The CDR3 bases are TGTGCCAGCAGTGATGGGAGGGGCGCGGGCACAGATACGCAGTATTTT.

This clonotype has just a few counts. J is TRBJ2-3 and V is TRBV7-9; no firm D call. V lost 3 bases, J lost 6 bases, and 13 bases lay in between. The germline gives CDR1 SEHNR, CDR2 FQNEAQ (reference sequence). The CDR3 has 14 amino acids. The CDR3 region has the DNA TGTGCCAGCAGCTTTCCTGCTGGCGCCGATACGCAGTATTTT. Amino acid sequence: CASSFPAGADTQYF.

This clonotype was observed a few times. The J gene is TRBJ2-1, the V gene TRBV6-5; 10 positions match TRBD2. J was trimmed by 7 bases and V by 0 bases; bases with no gene match: 9. The CDR3 contains 17 residues. Per the germline V gene, CDR1 is MNHEY and CDR2 is SVGAGI. CDR3 bases: TGTGCCAGCAGTTACTCAACTTGGACTAGCGGCTGGAATGAGCAGTTCTTC. Translation gives CASSYSTWTSGWNEQFF.

Only a few counts were recorded for this clonotype. Compared with germline, one end of the junction differs, possibly owing to a read error. This chain joins TRBV7-7 and TRBJ2-7; D is perhaps TRBD1 (5 bases). Germline V gives CDR1 SSHAT, CDR2 FNYEAQ (reference sequence). The CDR3 sequence is 15 residues long. The CDR3 DNA sequence: TGTGCTAGCAGCTCTCTCCAGGGCGAAGACTACGAGCAGTACTTC. Translation gives CASSSLQGEDYEQYF.

This clonotype was observed a few times. The chain recombines TRBV19 with TRBJ2-1, with TRBD1 matching over 11 bases. Germline V gives CDR1 LNHDA, CDR2 SQIVND (reference sequence). This CDR3 has 15 residues. V lost 5 bases and J lost 8; bases outside the gene matches: 8. CDR3 in amino acids: CASSSRDRGVDEQFF. The CDR3 DNA reads as TGTGCCAGTAGTTCCCGGGACAGGGGGGTCGATGAGCAGTTCTTC.

This clonotype was found a few times. The genes are TRBV29-1 and TRBJ2-6; D gene uncertain. This CDR3 has 16 residues. Germline V gene lookup returns CDR1 SQVTM and CDR2 ANQGSEA. V was pared by 4 bases and J by 4 bases, with 17 bases between. The CDR3 DNA follows: TGCAGCGTTGCCTCCTATGCCTTCGAGGGGGCCAACGTCCTGACTTTC. It encodes CSVASYAFEGANVLTF.

This clonotype was detected ten times or more. The CDR3 sequence is CASSLVGGQVEQYF. The CDR3 bases are TGTGCCAGCAGCCTGGTGGGTGGGCAGGTCGAGCAGTACTTC. The chain is built from TRBV7-9 and TRBJ2-7; D call uncertain. The germline V gene has CDR1 SEHNR and CDR2 FQNEAQ (reference sequence). The ends were cut back, 5 bases at V and 6 bases at J, with 17 bases in the middle. The CDR3 runs to 14 residues.

This clonotype showed up many times. This chain links TRBV3-1 with TRBJ2-1, with D hard to call. The germline CDR1 and CDR2 sequences are LGHDT and YNNKEL (reference sequence). The CDR3 spans 14 residues. V lost 1 base and J 10 bases, leaving 14 bases between the germline ends. CDR3 loop: CASSQGQAPGEQFF. DNA of the CDR3: TGTGCCAGCAGCCAAGGACAAGCCCCAGGAGAGCAGTTCTTC.

Points on this clonotype: One junction end does not reproduce the germline sequence, and a read error may be involved. CDR3 DNA: TGTGCCAGCAGCCCCCCTGGGGGAGTGGTAAGAGATGCGCAGTATTTT. This gives the protein CASSPPGGVVRDAQYF. This chain links TRBV14 with TRBJ2-3; D may be TRBD1 or TRBD2 (5 bases each). Looked up from germline, CDR1 is SGHDN and CDR2 is FVKESK. The CDR3 spans 16 residues.

This chain joins TRBV6-5 and TRBJ1-2; 11 nucleotides match TRBD1. CDR1 MNHEY and CDR2 SVGAGI come from the germline V gene. The CDR3 is 15 amino acids. J gave up 7 bases and V 2 bases, and 6 bases lay outside the gene matches. The CDR3 loop reads CASSYPGQGALGYTF. In nucleotides, the CDR3 is TGTGCCAGCAGTTACCCCGGACAGGGGGCGCTTGGCTACACCTTC.

This chain links TRBV29-1 with TRBJ2-5, with a weak D call TRBD1 (6 bases). V lost 1 base and J 3 bases, leaving 12 bases between the germline ends. Germline loops: CDR1 SQVTM, CDR2 ANQGSEA. The CDR3 has 14 residues. CDR3 sequence: CSVEVIGGEETQYF. Here the CDR3 DNA reads TGCAGCGTTGAAGTGATTGGGGGCGAAGAGACCCAGTACTTC.

V is TRBV29-1 and J is TRBJ2-3; a possible D gene is TRBD1 (6 bases). The CDR3 runs to 15 residues. Germline V lookup: CDR1 SQVTM, CDR2 ANQGSEA. V dropped 0 bases and J dropped 0 bases, with 10 bases sitting between them. CDR3 sequence (DNA): TGCAGCGTTGAAGATTGGCAGGGGAGCACAGATACGCAGTATTTT. Encoded protein: CSVEDWQGSTDTQYF.

In its sample, this clonotype was seen many times. The chain is built from TRBV12-3 or TRBV12-4 and TRBJ2-5, with D unclear. The CDR3 totals 12 residues. V dropped 3 bases and J dropped 7 bases, with 9 bases sitting between them. In DNA, the CDR3 is TGTGCCAGCAGTTTCGAGCCTGCGACCCAGTACTTC. Its protein product is CASSFEPATQYF.

Notes on this clonotype: With a much larger clone just one base away, this may be a read error. The rearrangement uses TRBV30 and TRBJ2-7; no clear D. V was clipped by 0 bases and J by 6 bases, with 9 bases between them. The CDR3 sequence is 12 residues long. Germline CDR1 GTSNPN, CDR2 SVGIG (reference sequence). CDR3 DNA: TGTGCCTGGAGTGTATCCCACGCCGAGCAGTACTTC. Protein: CAWSVSHAEQYF.

This chain connects TRBV6-6 to TRBJ2-1; possible D gene TRBD2, 6 bases. The germline gives CDR1 MNHNY, CDR2 SVGAGI (reference sequence). CDR3 length equals 15 residues. V lost 2 bases and J 8 bases, leaving 16 bases between the germline ends. CDR3 nucleotides: TGTGCCAGCAGTTACGGGACTTGGGGAGGAGATGAGCAGTTCTTC. Its protein product is CASSYGTWGGDEQFF.

This chain connects TRBV4-1 to TRBJ2-4; either TRBD1 or TRBD2 may supply D (5 bases each). This CDR3 has 18 residues. V was clipped by 3 bases and J by 0 bases, with 18 bases between them. Germline lookup yields CDR1 MGHRA and CDR2 YSYEKL. In nucleotides, the CDR3 is TGCGCCAGCAGCCAGGGACCTCCCGCCGGAAGAGCCAAAAACATTCAGTACTTC. This encodes CASSQGPPAGRAKNIQYF.

The gene calls are TRBV3-1 and TRBJ1-6, with TRBD1 identical over 7 bases. CDR3 length: 14 residues. CDR1 and CDR2 (germline): LGHDT, YNNKEL (reference sequence). The V gene end was trimmed by 4 bases and the J gene end by 4 bases; junction bases not matched to a gene: 1. The CDR3 spells CASSPTGYNSPLHF. CDR3 in DNA: TGTGCCAGCAGCCCGACAGGGTATAATTCACCCCTCCACTTT.